This T cell receptor beta chain was found in a study of control samples from healthy donors and cancer patients. This CDR3 has 16 residues. CDR1 and CDR2 (germline): SNHLY, FYNNEI. V shed 7 bases, J shed 2 bases, and the junction held 7 bases outside the gene matches. Assay: immunoSEQ multiplex PCR; the TCRdb copy retains only in-frame clones and omits some. Among 140,000 or so clones, approximately 88% were seen once, and the ten largest hold less than 5.5%. This receptor was identified in a young man in good health. The rearrangement links TRBV2 to TRBJ2-3; TRBD2 matches 12 bases. Sequenced sample: blood. The chain's CDR3 is CASNKLAGGNTDTQYF. The DNA for the CDR3 is TGTGCCAGCAATAAACTAGCGGGGGGAAACACAGATACGCAGTATTTT.